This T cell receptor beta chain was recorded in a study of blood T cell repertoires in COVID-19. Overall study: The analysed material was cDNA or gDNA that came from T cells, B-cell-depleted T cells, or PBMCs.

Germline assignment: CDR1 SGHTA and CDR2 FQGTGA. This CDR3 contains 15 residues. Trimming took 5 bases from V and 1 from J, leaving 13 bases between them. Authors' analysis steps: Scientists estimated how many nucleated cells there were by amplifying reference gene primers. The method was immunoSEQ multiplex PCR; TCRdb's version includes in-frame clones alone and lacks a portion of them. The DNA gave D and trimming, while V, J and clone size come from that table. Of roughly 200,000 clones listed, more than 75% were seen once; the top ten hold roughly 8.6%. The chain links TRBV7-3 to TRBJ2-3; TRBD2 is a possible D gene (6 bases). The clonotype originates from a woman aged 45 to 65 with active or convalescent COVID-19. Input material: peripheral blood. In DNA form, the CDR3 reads TGTGCCAGCAGCCCGTCCGGGGGTCGCACAGATACGCAGTATTTT. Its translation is CASSPSGGRTDTQYF.